This T cell receptor beta chain is drawn from a study of T cell responses to AZD1222 COVID-19 vaccine. Findings and limits, study-wide: The sample set comprised mostly white British donors with more females, and clonal diversity was possibly underestimated. Repertoires were collected only later (after the peak T cell response had occurred).

The method was immunoSEQ multiplex PCR; TCRdb's version includes in-frame clones alone and lacks a portion of them. The sample has 150,000 to 200,000 clones, about nine tenths seen once. On this clone: Its cognate antigen is unknown.

The sample here was peripheral blood, taken 28 days after the second AZD1222 dose. The TCR comes from an adult who received the AZD1222 COVID-19 vaccine.

The CDR3, as DNA: TGTGCCAGCAGTGGGGCGTCCCGGTATCAGCCCCAGCATTTT. Its protein product is CASSGASRYQPQHF. This chain joins TRBV2 and TRBJ1-5, with D unclear. V was clipped by 4 bases and J by 5 bases, with 12 bases between them. This CDR3 spans 14 amino acids. Germline V gene lookup returns CDR1 SNHLY and CDR2 FYNNEI.